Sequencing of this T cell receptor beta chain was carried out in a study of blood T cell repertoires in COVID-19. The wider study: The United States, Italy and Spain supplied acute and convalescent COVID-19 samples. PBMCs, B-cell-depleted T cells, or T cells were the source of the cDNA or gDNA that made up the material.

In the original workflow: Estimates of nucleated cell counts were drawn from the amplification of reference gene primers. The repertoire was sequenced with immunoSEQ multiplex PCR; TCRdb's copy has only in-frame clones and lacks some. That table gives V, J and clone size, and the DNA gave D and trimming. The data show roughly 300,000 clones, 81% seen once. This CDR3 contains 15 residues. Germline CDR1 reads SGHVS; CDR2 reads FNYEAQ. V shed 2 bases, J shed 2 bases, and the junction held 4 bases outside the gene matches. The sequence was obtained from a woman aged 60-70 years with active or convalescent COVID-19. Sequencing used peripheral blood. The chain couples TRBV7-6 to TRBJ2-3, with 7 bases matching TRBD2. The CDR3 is CASSLILAVTDTQYF. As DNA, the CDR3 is TGTGCCAGCAGCTTAATCCTAGCGGTCACAGATACGCAGTATTTT.